This record covers a single TCR beta chain. Its antigen remains unknown. V shed 0 bases, J shed 12 bases, and the junction held 10 bases outside the gene matches. The V gene's germline CDR1 is LGHNA and CDR2 YNFKEQ. This CDR3 has 14 residues. The entry originates in a study of cytomegalovirus exposure and HLA in healthy donors. In the PCR, 60 Vbeta and 13 Jbeta primers were used. Assay: immunoSEQ multiplex PCR; the TCRdb copy retains only in-frame clones and omits some. The sample lists 35,000 to 50,000 clones, roughly 80% occurring once. Study-wide findings and caveats: Per published accounts, TCR beta sequences correctly predicted the HLA-A and HLA-B alleles of most subjects. With further analysis later on, most CMV-associated TCR beta chains appeared HLA-restricted.

The chain employs TRBV4-2 and TRBJ2-7; 8 bases line up with TRBD1. The origin of this receptor is a man in his fifties in good health and CMV-seronegative. The sequenced sample consisted of PBMCs. CDR3 residues: CASSQDVDRGDRYF. As DNA, the CDR3 is TGTGCCAGCAGCCAAGACGTAGACAGGGGTGATCGGTACTTC.